What follows are 5 T cell receptor beta chains derived from one specimen sequenced in a study of regulatory T cells in long-lasting Graves disease. Time point noted: newly diagnosed GD, antithyroid drugs for less than 3 months. RNA isolated from PBMCs was used to make the TCR library. With iRepertoire HTBI primers and Arm-PCR of CDR3 regions, TCR beta libraries were built. TCRdb re-called the multiplex PCR reads through MiXCR, storing one row per CDR3 protein. The profile shows over 450,000 distinct CDR3 sequences, about 12% of them singletons. This same sample was also taken into another study, of T cells in Graves' hyperthyroidism and ophthalmopathy.

The sample in question was peripheral blood mononuclear cells (PBMCs), obtained at new diagnosis, from a patient treated with antithyroid drugs. The receptors shown here come from a young woman with Graves disease.

There are a few counts of this clonotype. The chain joins TRBV7-9 to TRBJ2-1; tentatively, D is TRBD2 (5 bases). From germline, CDR1 is SEHNR and CDR2 FQNEAQ (reference sequence). The CDR3 is 13 residues long. The germline V and J ends were trimmed by 3 bases and 5 bases, with 8 bases remaining between them. CDR3 protein: CASSFGIDNEQFF. The CDR3 DNA reads TGTGCCAGCAGCTTCGGGATCGACAATGAGCAGTTCTTC.

This clonotype occurred many times. The V gene is TRBV5-6, the J gene TRBJ2-5, with TRBD1 matching over 8 bases. Germline assignment: CDR1 SGHDT and CDR2 YYEEEE. The V gene end was trimmed by 4 bases and the J gene end by 4 bases; junction bases not matched to a gene: 15. CDR3 size: 17 residues. The CDR3 region has the DNA TGTGCCAGCAGCACCGCAGGGGGCCCGGGGCTCCGAGAGACCCAGTACTTC. Translating it yields CASSTAGGPGLRETQYF.

This clonotype has ten or more counts. V usage is TRBV2 and J usage is TRBJ1-5; the D is unclear. With 1 base removed from V and 0 bases from J, the gap between germline ends came to 4 bases. Germline CDR1 is SNHLY and CDR2 is FYNNEI. CDR3 length: 14 residues. This chain's CDR3 is CASSEVSSNQPQHF. The CDR3 nucleotides read TGTGCCAGCAGTGAAGTGAGTAGCAATCAGCCCCAGCATTTT.

This clonotype was seen repeatedly, ten times or more. The chain employs TRBV30 and TRBJ2-1, with D maybe TRBD1 (5 bases). The CDR3 extends over 16 amino acids. Germline V lookup: CDR1 GTSNPN, CDR2 SVGIG (reference sequence). The V and J ends lost 5 bases and 2 bases respectively, with 19 bases between them. In DNA, the CDR3 is TGTGCCTGGGTAGGTGGACGCCCGACAGCCTACAATGAGCAGTTCTTC. It encodes CAWVGGRPTAYNEQFF. The whole variable domain, remainder taken from reference TRBV30 and TRBJ2-1, is SQTIHQWPATLVQPVGSPLSLECTVEGTSNPNLYWYRQAAGRGLQLLFYSVGIGQISSEVPQNLSASRPQDRQFILSSKKLLLSDSGFYLCAWVGGRPTAYNEQFFGPGTRLTVL.

This clonotype came up many times. The chain uses TRBV3-1 and TRBJ1-2, with D unclear. Germline values: CDR1 LGHDT, CDR2 YNNKEL (reference sequence). V was pared by 1 base and J by 4 bases, with 4 bases between. The CDR3 sequence is 12 residues long. CDR3 DNA sequence: TGTGCCAGCAGCCAAGGAACCTATGGCTACACCTTC. The encoded protein is CASSQGTYGYTF.